This passage covers 30 T cell receptor beta chains from one sample sequenced in a study of blood T cells in healthy people across ages. Together with a sample-barcoded 5' primer, a J-beta primer mix was included in a second PCR lasting roughly 6 to 12 cycles. In TCRdb, the 5' RACE reads were re-called with MiXCR into one record per CDR3 protein. The sample contains about 780,000 distinct CDR3 sequences, about 42% of which appear only once. Sequencing was performed on blood. The receptors originated from a man at least 80 years old in good health.

This rearrangement joins TRBV11-3 to TRBJ2-5, with D perhaps matching TRBD2 (8 bases). This CDR3 contains 19 residues. V was clipped by 0 bases and J by 11 bases, with 31 bases between them. The germline gives CDR1 SGHNT, CDR2 YENEEA. As DNA, the CDR3 is TGTGCCAGCAGCTTAGATGGTGACAGGGTAAGCGGGAGTGGGAATGAGCAGTACTTC. Its protein is CASSLDGDRVSGSGNEQYF.

The chain combines TRBV5-1 with TRBJ2-1, with D possibly being TRBD1 or TRBD2 (5 bases each). The CDR3 contains 18 residues. Between the trimmed V and J ends, which lost 4 bases and 0 bases, there was a span of 20 bases. Germline V gene lookup returns CDR1 SGHRS and CDR2 YFSETQ. Written as DNA, the CDR3 is TGCGCCAGCAGCGCCGAGGGGATACGGGCCAGCTCCTACAATGAGCAGTTCTTC. This gives the protein CASSAEGIRASSYNEQFF.

Turning to this clonotype: A much larger clonotype is one base distant, so this may be a read error. This rearrangement joins TRBV20-1 to TRBJ2-1, with D possibly being TRBD2 (5 bases). The CDR3 consists of 14 residues. CDR1 DFQATT and CDR2 SNEGSKA come from the germline V gene (reference sequence). The CDR3 region is CSAIKPGLRNERFF. The CDR3 DNA reads TGCAGTGCTATTAAACCTGGACTCCGGAATGAGCGGTTCTTC.

The chain employs TRBV7-2 and TRBJ2-1; no definite D call. The germline V and J ends were trimmed by 1 base and 0 bases, with 7 bases remaining between them. CDR1 is SGHTA, CDR2 FQGNSA, per germline. The CDR3 totals 15 residues. CDR3 nucleotide sequence: TGTGCCAGCAGCTTAGAACCCTTCTCCTACAATGAGCAGTTCTTC. This sequence encodes CASSLEPFSYNEQFF. The entire variable domain, with the rest obtained from reference TRBV7-2 and TRBJ2-1, is as follows: GAGVSQSPSNKVTEKGKDVELRCDPISGHTALYWYRQSLGQGLEFLIYFQGNSAPDKSGLPSDRFSAERTGGSVSTLTIQRTQQEDSAVYLCASSLEPFSYNEQFFGPGTRLTVL.

The chain is built from TRBV7-9 and TRBJ2-4; 10 bases map to TRBD1. TRBJ2-7 explains the end of the DNA better; the J call may be wrong. The CDR3 has 15 amino acids. From germline, CDR1 is SEHNR and CDR2 FQNEAQ (reference sequence). The CDR3 protein is CASSSGQGVVYEQYF. DNA of the CDR3: TGTGCCAGCAGCTCAGGACAGGGGGTGGTCTACGAGCAGTACTTC.

The CDR3: CASSQEWAPYNEQFF. CDR3 nucleotides: TGCGCCAGCAGCCAAGAATGGGCCCCGTACAATGAGCAGTTCTTC. This chain joins TRBV4-3 and TRBJ2-1; D unclear. The ends were cut back, 0 bases at V and 4 bases at J, with 10 bases in the middle. Germline CDR1 is LGHNA and CDR2 is YSLEER. The CDR3 contains 15 residues.

The chain carries TRBV29-1 and TRBJ2-5; TRBD1 is a possible D gene (5 bases). Germline V gene lookup returns CDR1 SQVTM and CDR2 ANQGSEA. V gave up 0 bases and J gave up 7 bases, with 21 bases separating them. This CDR3 spans 16 amino acids. The CDR3 here is CSVEDPWGRTGGTQYF. In DNA form, the CDR3 reads TGCAGCGTTGAAGATCCGTGGGGCCGCACAGGCGGGACCCAGTACTTC.

The chain has TRBV7-2 and TRBJ2-1, with TRBD2 matching 9 bases. Germline CDR1 reads SGHTA; CDR2 reads FQGNSA. The length of the CDR3 is 15 residues. J was trimmed by 5 bases and V by 5 bases; bases with no gene match: 7. CDR3 residues: CASSITSGSDNEQFF. DNA for the CDR3: TGTGCCAGCAGCATCACTAGCGGGTCCGACAATGAGCAGTTCTTC.

The genes are TRBV6-6 and TRBJ2-4; no clear D. Germline CDR1 is MNHNY and CDR2 is SVGAGI (reference sequence). The CDR3 extends over 12 amino acids. V was clipped by 2 bases and J by 5 bases, with 4 bases between them. The CDR3 loop reads CASSYNQNIQYF. CDR3 DNA: TGTGCCAGCAGTTACAACCAAAACATTCAGTACTTC.

The chain employs TRBV6-1 and TRBJ2-7; 9 bases map to TRBD1. CDR3 length: 14 amino acids. Trimming cost V 6 bases and J 5 bases; bases outside gene matches: 8. CDR1 and CDR2 (germline): MNHNS, SASEGT. The CDR3 DNA sequence: TGTGCCAGCAGGAGGACAGGGGACGTGGACGAGCAGTACTTC. Translating it yields CASRRTGDVDEQYF.

Points on this clonotype: A much larger clone differs from this one at a single base, so this may be a read error. This sequence joins TRBV7-3 and TRBJ2-7; 9 bases fit TRBD2. The CDR3 contains 15 residues. The germline V gene has CDR1 SGHTA and CDR2 FQGTGA. The junction had 9 bases not matched to a gene; V was cut back by 2 bases and J by 7 bases. CDR3 amino acids: CASSLAGGPHNEQYF. Written as DNA, the CDR3 is TGTGCCAGCAGCTTAGCGGGAGGGCCCCACAATGAGCAGTACTTC.

This clonotype was found many times. Given a much more abundant clone one base away, this may be a read error. J is TRBJ2-3 and V is TRBV27; 8 bases are shared with TRBD2. Trimming removed 5 bases from V and 6 bases from J; junction bases left unmatched: 7. Germline lookup yields CDR1 MNHEY and CDR2 SMNVEV (reference sequence). This CDR3 comprises 14 residues. CDR3 region: CASSVSGIGDTQYF. CDR3 DNA: TGTGCCAGCAGTGTTAGCGGGATAGGGGATACGCAGTATTTT.

This chain joins TRBV29-1 and TRBJ1-5; no definite D call. Germline-derived CDR1 and CDR2 are SQVTM and ANQGSEA. This CDR3 has 14 amino acids. Trimming cost V 2 bases and J 1 base, with 9 bases left between them. The CDR3 nucleotides are TGCAGCGTTGAAACAATCGGGAGCAATCAGCCCCAGCATTTT. Translated, it gives CSVETIGSNQPQHF.

The CDR3 is CASRNYIGTDQRGYTF. The CDR3 bases are TGTGCCAGCAGAAATTACATCGGAACAGACCAACGGGGCTACACCTTC. The V and J genes are TRBV5-6 and TRBJ1-2; unclear D gene. Germline-derived CDR1 and CDR2 are SGHDT and YYEEEE. The CDR3 has 16 residues. V gave up 5 bases and J gave up 8 bases, with 25 bases separating them.

In the case of this clonotype: A single base separates this from a much larger clone, so it may be a read error. This sequence joins TRBV28 and TRBJ2-1, with TRBD1 as a possible D gene (5 bases). Looked up from germline, CDR1 is MDHEN and CDR2 is SYDVKM. V lost 8 bases to trimming and J lost 10 bases, with 18 bases between them. The CDR3 runs to 13 residues. The CDR3 sequence: CASVRQSPYEQFF. The CDR3 region has the DNA TGTGCCAGCGTCCGACAGTCCCCCTACGAGCAGTTCTTC.

The chain recombines TRBV6-5 with TRBJ1-2; D possibly corresponds to TRBD1 (6 bases). The germline V gene encodes CDR1 MNHEY and CDR2 SVGAGI. V dropped 8 bases and J dropped 4 bases, with 14 bases sitting between them. The CDR3 has 13 amino acids. The CDR3 nucleotides are TGTGCCAGCGGGCCGCGGGGGCCCTATGGCTACACCTTC. Translated: CASGPRGPYGYTF.

This clonotype was seen only once. This chain links TRBV20-1 with TRBJ2-5; 7 bases line up with TRBD1. V dropped 5 bases and J dropped 1; count of bases not matched to a gene: 4. The CDR3 length is 13 residues. CDR1 DFQATT and CDR2 SNEGSKA come from the germline V gene (reference sequence). The CDR3: CSAVGQSQETQYF. The DNA for the CDR3 is TGCAGTGCTGTGGGACAGAGCCAAGAGACCCAGTACTTC.

V is TRBV18 and J is TRBJ1-6, with no clear D. This CDR3 is 14 amino acids long. Per the germline V gene, CDR1 is KGHSH and CDR2 is LQKENI. V was cut by 2 bases and J by 7 bases, with 9 bases left in between. The CDR3 nucleotides are TGTGCCAGCTCACCAAGGGAGACGAATTCACCCCTCCACTTT. Protein: CASSPRETNSPLHF.

This clonotype was seen more than once but under ten times. Given a much more abundant clone one base away, this may be a read error. The chain combines TRBV18 with TRBJ2-7; 11 nucleotides line up with TRBD1. This CDR3 is 14 amino acids long. With V trimmed by 6 bases and J by 5 bases, 6 bases remained unmatched. CDR1 is KGHSH, CDR2 LQKENI, per germline. CDR3 sequence reads: CASSPWTGGNEQYF. CDR3 bases: TGTGCCAGCTCTCCTTGGACAGGGGGCAACGAGCAGTACTTC.

This clonotype occurred many times. The chain is built from TRBV29-1 and TRBJ1-2; TRBD1 might be the D (5 bases). Germline V gene sequence: CDR1 SQVTM, CDR2 ANQGSEA. The CDR3 runs to 15 residues. V was shortened by 5 bases and J by 4 bases, with 20 bases between the two germline ends. As DNA, the CDR3 is TGCAGCGTTTCGGTCTTGAGGACACTCGGCTATGGCTACACCTTC. Translated, it gives CSVSVLRTLGYGYTF.

The chain carries TRBV2 and TRBJ2-3; D uncertain. V was trimmed by 1 base and J by 2 bases, leaving 10 bases between them. Germline-derived CDR1 and CDR2 are SNHLY and FYNNEI. The CDR3 is made up of 15 amino acids. CDR3 amino acids: CASSEDVGITDTQYF. CDR3 DNA: TGTGCCAGCAGTGAAGATGTAGGTATCACAGATACGCAGTATTTT.

In this sample, this clonotype turned up a few times. The chain's CDR3 is CSARSGAMSSGANVLTF. CDR3 coding DNA: TGCAGTGCTAGATCGGGGGCAATGAGCTCTGGGGCCAACGTCCTGACTTTC. This chain uses TRBV20-1 with TRBJ2-6, with D perhaps TRBD1 or TRBD2 (6 bases each). Deletions cut 2 bases from V and 0 bases from J, with 14 bases between. Germline assignment: CDR1 DFQATT and CDR2 SNEGSKA (reference sequence). The CDR3 is 17 amino acids.

This clonotype was detected only a few times. V usage is TRBV20-1 and J usage is TRBJ2-5, with TRBD2 matching 7 bases. Germline assignment: CDR1 DFQATT and CDR2 SNEGSKA (reference sequence). The CDR3 covers 15 residues. V dropped 7 bases and J dropped 3; count of bases not matched to a gene: 14. CDR3 bases: TGCAGTGTCACCTCCTGGCGGGGGAATAAAGAGACCCAGTACTTC. It yields the protein CSVTSWRGNKETQYF.

This clonotype was recorded at least ten times. The V call is TRBV12-3 or TRBV12-4, the J call TRBJ1-5; D is uncertain. With 2 bases removed from V and 4 bases from J, the gap between germline ends came to 6 bases. The CDR3 is made up of 13 amino acids. The CDR3 reads CASSLSRNQPQHF. For the CDR3, the DNA is TGTGCCAGCAGTTTAAGTCGGAATCAGCCCCAGCATTTT.

The chain recombines TRBV7-9 with TRBJ2-2; 8 bases align to TRBD2. CDR1 and CDR2 (germline): SEHNR, FQNEAQ (reference sequence). J gave up 4 bases and V 3 bases, and 7 bases lay outside the gene matches. CDR3 length: 16 residues. CDR3 in amino acids: CASSFPSGGSTGELFF. CDR3 in DNA: TGTGCCAGCAGCTTTCCGAGCGGGGGTAGCACCGGGGAGCTGTTTTTT.

The CDR3 loop reads CASSFQTIGGNEQYF. CDR3 sequence (DNA): TGTGCCAGCAGCTTCCAGACAATAGGCGGCAATGAGCAGTACTTC. This chain connects TRBV7-2 to TRBJ2-1; D is undetermined. TRBJ2-7 explains the end of the DNA better; the J call may be wrong. The CDR3 has 15 amino acids. Germline V gene data show CDR1 as SGHTA and CDR2 as FQGNSA.

This clonotype has ten or more counts. The rearrangement joins TRBV2 to TRBJ2-7, with TRBD2 matching over 7 bases. The CDR3 contains 13 residues. Germline V gene sequence: CDR1 SNHLY, CDR2 FYNNEI. Unmatched junction bases numbered 3, after V lost 5 bases and J lost 2 bases. The CDR3 sequence: CASSSGTTYEQYF. The CDR3 DNA follows: TGTGCCAGCAGTTCCGGGACTACCTACGAGCAGTACTTC.

A word on this clonotype: A read error may be the cause here, since a much bigger clone is one base away. This chain connects TRBV12-3 or TRBV12-4 to TRBJ1-2; no reliable D call. V dropped 5 bases and J dropped 12 bases, with 16 bases sitting between them. This CDR3 contains 12 residues. The CDR3 loop reads CASSLMGYGHTF. As DNA, the CDR3 is TGTGCCAGCAGTCTTATGGGCTACGGCCACACCTTC.

CDR3: CASKGGLLQETQYF. The CDR3, as DNA: TGTGCCAGCAAGGGCGGTTTACTCCAAGAGACCCAGTACTTC. The chain uses TRBV2 and TRBJ2-5; D remains unclear. Germline CDR1 reads SNHLY; CDR2 reads FYNNEI. CDR3 length equals 14 residues. The V end lost 7 bases, the J end lost 1 base, and 13 bases lay between the germline ends. The variable domain in full, with the rest retrieved from reference TRBV2 and TRBJ2-5, is EPEVTQTPSHQVTQMGQEVILRCVPISNHLYFYWYRQILGQKVEFLVSFYNNEISEKSEIFDDQFSVERPDGSNFTLKIRSTKLEDSAMYFCASKGGLLQETQYFGPGTRLLVL.

This clonotype turned up a few times. This could be a read error, since a much larger clone is one nucleotide away. V and J are TRBV24-1 and TRBJ2-1, with TRBD1 identical over 7 bases. The J call may be in error: the DNA end matches TRBJ2-7 better. Germline assignment: CDR1 KGHDR and CDR2 SFDVKD. This CDR3 has 17 amino acids. CDR3 loop: CATSGIQQGSRNNEQYF. Here the CDR3 DNA reads TGTGCCACCAGTGGGATCCAACAGGGGTCTAGGAACAATGAGCAGTACTTC.